This entry lists 24 T cell receptor beta chains sequenced from one sample in a study of T cell responses to AZD1222 COVID-19 vaccine. Generated by immunoSEQ multiplex PCR, the TCRdb table keeps only in-frame clones and is missing some. The sample lists 110,000 to 150,000 clones; roughly 91% were seen once. Specimen: peripheral blood, collected 28 days after the second AZD1222 dose. The receptor set was obtained from an adult who received the AZD1222 COVID-19 vaccine.

The chain recombines TRBV28 with TRBJ2-3; no clear D. The CDR3 is 15 residues long. The V and J ends lost 4 bases and 2 bases respectively, with 13 bases between them. Germline V gives CDR1 MDHEN, CDR2 SYDVKM. The CDR3 spells CASSYPTRTTDTQYF. CDR3 DNA: TGTGCCAGCAGTTATCCGACACGAACCACAGATACGCAGTATTTT.

The CDR3 here is CASTEGYGYTF. The CDR3 coding sequence is TGTGCCAGCACAGAGGGGTATGGCTACACCTTC. The genes are TRBV28 and TRBJ1-2, with D possibly TRBD1 on 5 matching bases. Between the trimmed V and J ends, which lost 7 bases and 5 bases, there was a span of 8 bases. CDR3 length equals 11 residues. Germline V gene lookup returns CDR1 MDHEN and CDR2 SYDVKM.

CDR3 region: CATRKGGLSNQPQHF. CDR3 sequence (DNA): TGTGCCACCAGAAAAGGGGGCCTGAGCAATCAGCCCCAGCATTTT. The rearrangement joins TRBV15 to TRBJ1-5; 7 positions match TRBD1. After removal of 6 bases from V and 1 base from J, the junction contained 6 bases not matched to a gene. The CDR3 covers 15 residues. Per germline, CDR1 LNHNV and CDR2 YYDKDF (reference sequence).

The chain recombines TRBV4-2 with TRBJ2-7; a weak D match, TRBD2 (7 bases). This CDR3 region has 15 residues. Germline loops: CDR1 LGHNA, CDR2 YNFKEQ. Trimming cost V 0 bases and J 5 bases, with 14 bases left between them. CDR3 nucleotides: TGTGCCAGCAGCCAAGACGTCGGGGGGCGTAACGAGCAGTACTTC. Translating gives CASSQDVGGRNEQYF.

V and J are TRBV21-1 and TRBJ2-1; the listed D gene, TRBD2, was not tested against the DNA. TRBV21-1 is described as a pseudogene. This CDR3 region has 15 residues. The CDR3 reads CASTRRASGDNEQFF. CDR3 nucleotides: TGTGCCAGCACCCGAAGGGCTAGCGGAGACAATGAGCAGTTCTTC.

V usage is TRBV12-5 and J usage is TRBJ2-1; either TRBD1 or TRBD2 may fit D (5 bases each). CDR3 length: 16 residues. CDR1 and CDR2 (germline): LGHNT, FRNRAP. Trimming pared 6 bases from V and 1 base from J, leaving 16 bases between. The CDR3 DNA is TGTGCTAGTGGCCCCTCCCGAGGGGAGTCCTACAATGAGCAGTTCTTC. Residues: CASGPSRGESYNEQFF. Variable domain in full (rest from reference TRBV12-5 and TRBJ2-1): DARVTQTPRHKVTEMGQEVTMRCQPILGHNTVFWYRQTMMQGLELLAYFRNRAPLDDSGMPKDRFSAEMPDATLATLKIQPSEPRDSAVYFCASGPSRGESYNEQFFGPGTRLTVL.

The chain is built from TRBV30 and TRBJ1-6; a weak D match, TRBD1 (5 bases). Germline values: CDR1 GTSNPN, CDR2 SVGIG (reference sequence). V was trimmed by 8 bases and J by 6 bases, leaving 26 bases between them. CDR3 size: 17 residues. CDR3 protein: CARTGLIDAGGNSPLHF. In DNA, the CDR3 is TGTGCCCGGACGGGACTTATCGATGCCGGGGGTAATTCACCCCTCCACTTT.

The chain joins TRBV9 to TRBJ1-1; D unresolved. Deletions cut 2 bases from V and 2 bases from J, with 10 bases between. The CDR3 spans 14 residues. Germline V gene data show CDR1 as SGDLS and CDR2 as YYNGEE. CDR3 sequence reads: CASSVLSDNTEAFF. The CDR3 DNA reads TGTGCCAGCAGCGTCCTCTCAGATAACACTGAAGCTTTCTTT.

This clone was found once. The CDR3: CASSKPSSLGYNEQFF. CDR3 DNA sequence: TGTGCCAGCAGCAAACCTAGCTCTTTGGGGTACAATGAGCAGTTCTTC. The chain uses TRBV5-8 and TRBJ2-1, with D perhaps matching TRBD2 (5 bases). V was shortened by 4 bases and J by 4 bases, with 18 bases between the two germline ends. The CDR3 spans 16 residues. Germline-derived CDR1 and CDR2 are SGHTS and YDEGEE.

The chain employs TRBV3-1 (or the pseudogene TRBV3-2) and TRBJ1-1; D is uncertain. This CDR3 spans 12 amino acids. The V end was cut by 4 bases, the J end by 8 bases, with 11 bases between. Germline V gene lookup returns CDR1 LGHDT and CDR2 YNNKEL (reference sequence). The CDR3 loop is CASSLRPTEAFF. The CDR3 DNA reads as TGTGCCAGCAGCCTTCGCCCGACAGAAGCTTTCTTT.

This clone occurred once. This chain connects TRBV24-1 to TRBJ1-2; 8 bases map to TRBD1. Germline V lookup: CDR1 KGHDR, CDR2 SFDVKD. Trimming at V came to 5 bases and at J to 4 bases, leaving 14 bases not matched to a gene. The CDR3 is 17 residues long. For the CDR3, the DNA is TGTGCCACCAGTGGGGACCAGGACAGGGAACGAGGCTATGGCTACACCTTC. Amino acid sequence: CATSGDQDRERGYGYTF.

The chain links TRBV24-1 to TRBJ2-1; perhaps D is TRBD1 or TRBD2 (6 bases each). In germline, CDR1 is KGHDR, CDR2 SFDVKD. V lost 5 bases and J 7 bases, leaving 26 bases between the germline ends. This CDR3 region has 18 residues. DNA for the CDR3: TGTGCCACCAGTGCAACGGTGGGCGACGTGGGGGGCGGGAATGAGCAGTTCTTC. Its translation: CATSATVGDVGGGNEQFF.

The genes are TRBV29-1 and TRBJ1-1; D is uncertain. The CDR3 sequence is 12 residues long. Trimming took 4 bases from V and 6 from J, leaving 12 bases between them. The germline V gene has CDR1 SQVTM and CDR2 ANQGSEA. In DNA form, the CDR3 reads TGCAGCGTTGCATCGGGTCCTCCTGAAGCTTTCTTT. It translates to CSVASGPPEAFF.

The rearrangement uses TRBV5-1 and TRBJ2-5, with unresolved D. Germline V CDR1 and CDR2: SGHRS, YFSETQ. Trimming cost V 2 bases and J 4 bases, with 6 bases left between them. The CDR3 has 12 residues. The CDR3 protein is CASSFGVETQYF. The CDR3 DNA sequence: TGCGCCAGCAGCTTCGGCGTAGAGACCCAGTACTTC.

The chain carries TRBV30 and TRBJ1-2; TRBD1 is a possible D gene (5 bases). V lost 5 bases, J lost 7 bases, and 8 bases lay in between. The CDR3 runs to 10 residues. Germline CDR1 and CDR2: GTSNPN and SVGIG (reference sequence). The CDR3 sequence: CAWGDSGYTF. CDR3 coding DNA: TGTGCCTGGGGGGACTCTGGCTACACCTTC.

In its sample, this clone was seen once. The chain employs TRBV19 and TRBJ2-7, with a possible D match to TRBD1 (5 bases). Trimming stripped 3 bases from V and 2 bases from J, with 14 bases between. Looked up from germline, CDR1 is LNHDA and CDR2 is SQIVND (reference sequence). The CDR3 runs to 15 residues. Here the CDR3 DNA reads TGTGCCAGTAGTATTGGCCAGGGAAATACCTACGAGCAGTACTTC. Its protein product is CASSIGQGNTYEQYF.

This clone was detected only once. The J gene is TRBJ2-7, the V gene TRBV28; 8 positions match TRBD1. CDR3 size: 14 residues. J lost 7 bases, V lost 5 bases, and 10 bases had no gene match. CDR1 MDHEN and CDR2 SYDVKM come from the germline V gene. CDR3 protein: CASSLPIWTGEQYF. For the CDR3, the DNA is TGTGCCAGCAGTCTCCCTATCTGGACAGGGGAGCAGTACTTC.

The chain recombines TRBV18 with TRBJ2-1; D tentatively reads TRBD1 or TRBD2 (5 bases each). Trimming took off 3 bases at V and 4 bases at J, with 22 bases between the two ends. Germline-derived CDR1 and CDR2 are KGHSH and LQKENI. The CDR3 loop spans 18 amino acids. The CDR3 nucleotides read TGTGCCAGCTCACCGGCCCGCGTCAGGGACCGAAGTTACAATGAGCAGTTCTTC. Its protein is CASSPARVRDRSYNEQFF.

The chain has TRBV6-1 and TRBJ2-5; D call uncertain. The CDR3 is made up of 14 amino acids. Between the trimmed V and J ends, which lost 3 bases and 4 bases, there was a span of 12 bases. From germline, CDR1 is MNHNS and CDR2 SASEGT. The CDR3 nucleotides are TGTGCCAGCAGTGACCTCCTTGGGTCAGAGACCCAGTACTTC. Amino acid sequence: CASSDLLGSETQYF.

The V and J genes are TRBV10-2 and TRBJ2-7, with TRBD2 as a possible D gene (5 bases). The CDR3 consists of 16 residues. V was cut by 3 bases and J by 0 bases, with 15 bases left in between. From germline, CDR1 is WSHSY and CDR2 SAAADI. For the CDR3, the DNA is TGCGCCAGCAGTGACCCTAGCCCCAGGAGCTCCTACGAGCAGTACTTC. Amino acid sequence: CASSDPSPRSSYEQYF.

The rearrangement joins TRBV2 to TRBJ1-5; maybe TRBD1 (5 bases). CDR1 SNHLY and CDR2 FYNNEI come from the germline V gene. Between the trimmed V and J ends, which lost 2 bases and 7 bases, there was a span of 12 bases. The CDR3 has 14 residues. CDR3: CASSERQGGQPQHF. The CDR3 DNA reads TGTGCCAGCAGTGAACGGCAGGGTGGCCAGCCCCAGCATTTT.

In its sample, this clone was seen once. V is TRBV7-9 and J is TRBJ1-1; no definite D call. With 2 bases removed from V and 3 bases from J, the gap between germline ends came to 7 bases. The CDR3 has 13 residues. From germline, CDR1 is SEHNR and CDR2 FQNEAQ (reference sequence). CDR3 in amino acids: CASSLSEDTEAFF. In nucleotides, the CDR3 is TGTGCCAGCAGCTTATCCGAGGACACTGAAGCTTTCTTT.

This clone was picked up one time. The J gene is TRBJ1-2, the V gene TRBV5-5; 8 bases are shared with TRBD1. This CDR3 comprises 17 residues. In germline, CDR1 is SGHKS, CDR2 YYEKEE (reference sequence). J gave up 4 bases and V 4 bases, and 15 bases lay outside the gene matches. CDR3 sequence (DNA): TGTGCCAGCAGCGAGCAGGTGACAGGGGTGTTCGGCTATGGCTACACCTTC. It yields the protein CASSEQVTGVFGYGYTF.

The genes are TRBV5-1 and TRBJ2-7, with TRBD1 as a possible D gene (6 bases). The germline gives CDR1 SGHRS, CDR2 YFSETQ. This CDR3 has 13 amino acids. V was shortened by 0 bases and J by 9 bases, with 13 bases between the two germline ends. CDR3 nucleotide sequence: TGCGCCAGCAGCTTGGAAGGGGGTAGAGGGCAGTACTTC. It specifies CASSLEGGRGQYF.